The 5 T cell receptor beta chains presented below share a single source sample, sequenced in a study of spatial heterogeneity in lung cancer. Notes on the study in general: How many expanded intratumoral alpha and beta TCRs were present tracked the tumor mutation count, which was a count of nonsynonymous mutations.

This sample's time point: sample taken at primary tumor resection. TCRdb re-called the 5' RACE reads through MiXCR, storing one row per CDR3 protein. The table records roughly 19,000 distinct CDR3 sequences, around 5% of them present only once. Their antigens remain unidentified. Here the sequenced sample was lung tumor tissue, taken at surgery. The source is a female donor with early-stage non-small cell lung cancer.

This clonotype appeared a single time. Relative to the germline gene, one junction end is altered; a read error may explain this. Little can be read into the size of this beta chain, an off-target read in a library designed for alpha chains. This chain uses TRBV5-1 with TRBJ2-1; 9 nucleotides align to TRBD2. The CDR3 extends over 15 amino acids. Germline loops: CDR1 SGHRS, CDR2 YFSETQ. The CDR3: CASTLSGTSPNEQFF. CDR3 sequence (DNA): TGCGCCAGCACCTTGTCCGGGACTAGCCCTAATGAGCAGTTCTTC.

This clonotype is medium-sized (0.01 to 0.1%) within its sample. This beta chain represents an off-target read in a library built for alpha chains; its size is of limited meaning. The genes are TRBV9 and TRBJ2-1; TRBD2 matches 9 bases. Germline-derived CDR1 and CDR2 are SGDLS and YYNGEE. J lost 3 bases, V lost 4 bases, and 8 bases had no gene match. This CDR3 has 16 residues. The DNA for the CDR3 is TGTGCCAGCAGCCATAGCGGGAGTCGATACTACAATGAGCAGTTCTTC. As protein: CASSHSGSRYYNEQFF.

This clonotype appeared many times. The library was prepared for alpha chains; this beta chain is a stray read, so its frequency means little. V usage is TRBV2 and J usage is TRBJ2-7, with D maybe TRBD2 (6 bases). CDR3 length: 11 amino acids. The germline V gene encodes CDR1 SNHLY and CDR2 FYNNEI. V was pared by 8 bases and J by 1 base, with 6 bases between. The CDR3 DNA follows: TGTGCCAGCGGACTATCCTACGAGCAGTACTTC. Amino acids: CASGLSYEQYF. Variable domain in full (rest from reference TRBV2 and TRBJ2-7): EPEVTQTPSHQVTQMGQEVILRCVPISNHLYFYWYRQILGQKVEFLVSFYNNEISEKSEIFDDQFSVERPDGSNFTLKIRSTKLEDSAMYFCASGLSYEQYFGPGTRLTVT.

In this sample, this clonotype turned up many times. This beta chain is a stray read from a library made for alpha chains; its abundance is not meaningful. The chain employs TRBV18 and TRBJ2-2; no clear D gene. V was pared by 3 bases and J by 2 bases, with 7 bases between. The CDR3 runs 14 residues. Germline CDR1 is KGHSH and CDR2 is LQKENI. CDR3 nucleotides: TGTGCCAGCTCACCCTATCTTAACACCGGGGAGCTGTTTTTT. It translates to CASSPYLNTGELFF.

To note about this clonotype: One end of the junction does not line up with germline, which may come from a read error. The size of this beta chain means little, since it is a stray read in a library made for alpha chains. The chain employs TRBV18 and TRBJ2-5; 8 nucleotides align to TRBD1. From germline, CDR1 is KGHSH and CDR2 LQKENI. CDR3 size: 17 residues. This CDR3 is CASSPGDRQFREETRYF. The CDR3 region has the DNA TGTGCCAGCTCACCGGGGGACAGGCAATTCAGGGAGGAGACCCGGTACTTC.